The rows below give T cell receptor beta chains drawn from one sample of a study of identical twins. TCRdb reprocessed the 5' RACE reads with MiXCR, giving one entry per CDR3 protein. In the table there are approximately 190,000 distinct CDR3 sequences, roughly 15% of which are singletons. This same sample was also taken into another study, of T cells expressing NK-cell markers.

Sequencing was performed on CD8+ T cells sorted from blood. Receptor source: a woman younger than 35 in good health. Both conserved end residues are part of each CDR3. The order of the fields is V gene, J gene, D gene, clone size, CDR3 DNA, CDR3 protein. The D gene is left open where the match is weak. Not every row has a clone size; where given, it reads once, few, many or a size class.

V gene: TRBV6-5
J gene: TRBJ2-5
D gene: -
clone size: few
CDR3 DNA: TGTGCCAGCAGTTACTCTCCGGGACAACAAGAGACCCAGTACTTC
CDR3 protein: CASSYSPGQQETQYF

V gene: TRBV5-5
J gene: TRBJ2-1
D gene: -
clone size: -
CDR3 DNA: TGTGCCAGCAGCCGATGGACAGTCTCCTACAATGAGCAGTTCTTC
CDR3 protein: CASSRWTVSYNEQFF

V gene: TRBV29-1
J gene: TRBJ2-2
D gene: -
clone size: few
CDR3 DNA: TGCAGCGTTGAGGGGAGGTCGCCTGCCGGGGAGCTGTTTTTT
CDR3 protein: CSVEGRSPAGELFF

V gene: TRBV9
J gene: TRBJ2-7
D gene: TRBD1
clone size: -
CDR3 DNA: TGTGCCAGCAGCGCTTTCGGGACAGGGCGGGAGCAGTACTTC
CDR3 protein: CASSAFGTGREQYF

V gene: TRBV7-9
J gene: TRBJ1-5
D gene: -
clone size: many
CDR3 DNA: TGTGCCAGCAGCTTATCAGGAGGTCAGCCCCAGCATTTT
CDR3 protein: CASSLSGGQPQHF

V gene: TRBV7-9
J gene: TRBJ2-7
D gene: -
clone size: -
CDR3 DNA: TGTGCCAGCATGATAAAATCGGGGGAGCAGTACTTC
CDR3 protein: CASMIKSGEQYF

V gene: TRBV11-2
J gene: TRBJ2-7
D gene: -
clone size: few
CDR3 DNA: TGTGCCAGCAGCTCCGAGGTTCACGAGCAGTACTTC
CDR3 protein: CASSSEVHEQYF

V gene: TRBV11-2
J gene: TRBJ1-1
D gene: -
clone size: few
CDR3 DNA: TGTGCCAGCAGGGTCGGGGGGGGCACTGAAGCTTTCTTT
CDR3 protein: CASRVGGGTEAFF

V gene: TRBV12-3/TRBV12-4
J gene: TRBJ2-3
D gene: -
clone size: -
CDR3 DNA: TGTGCCAGCAGTCCGGGCAGCGGGCCGGACCCGGATACGCAGTATTTT
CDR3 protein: CASSPGSGPDPDTQYF

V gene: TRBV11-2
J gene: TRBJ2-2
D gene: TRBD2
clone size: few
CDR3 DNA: TGTGCCAGCAGCTTAGACCCTTGGCTAGCGGGAGTAGCCGGGGAGCTGTTTTTT
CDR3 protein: CASSLDPWLAGVAGELFF

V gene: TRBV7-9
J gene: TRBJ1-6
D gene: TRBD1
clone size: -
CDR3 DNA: TGTGCCAGCAGCCCCCGGGACAGGGTAAATTCACCCCTCCACTTT
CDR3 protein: CASSPRDRVNSPLHF

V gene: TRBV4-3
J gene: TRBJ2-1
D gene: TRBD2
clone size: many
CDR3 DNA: TGCGCCAGCAGCCCATACACCCCCGCGGGAGGGCCATATGTGGATGAGCAGTTCTTC
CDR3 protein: CASSPYTPAGGPYVDEQFF

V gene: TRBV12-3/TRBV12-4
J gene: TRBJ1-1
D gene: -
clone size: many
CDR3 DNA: TGTGCCAGCAACCCATTGGACAGATTGAACACTGAAGCTTTCTTT
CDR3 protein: CASNPLDRLNTEAFF

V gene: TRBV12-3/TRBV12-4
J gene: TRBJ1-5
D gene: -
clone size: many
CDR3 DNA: TGTGCCAGCAGCCGTACAGGGCACAATCAGCCCCAGCATTTT
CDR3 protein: CASSRTGHNQPQHF

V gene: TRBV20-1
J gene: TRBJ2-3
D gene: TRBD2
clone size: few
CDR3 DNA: TGCAGTGCTGACGGTGGGACTAGCGGTTGGAAATTCACAGATACGCAGTATTTT
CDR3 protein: CSADGGTSGWKFTDTQYF

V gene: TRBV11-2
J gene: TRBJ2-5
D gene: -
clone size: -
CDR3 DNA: TGTGCCAGCAGCTTAGTCGCTAGCTTTCAAGAGACCCAGTACTTC
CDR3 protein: CASSLVASFQETQYF

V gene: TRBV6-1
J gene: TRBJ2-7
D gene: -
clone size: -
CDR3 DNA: TGTGCCAGCAGCATAATCTTAGGGAGCTACGAGCAGTACTTC
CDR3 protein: CASSIILGSYEQYF

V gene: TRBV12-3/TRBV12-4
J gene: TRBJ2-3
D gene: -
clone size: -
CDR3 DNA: TGTGCCAGCAGCATCACTCGGGTCGGCACAGATACGCAGTATTTT
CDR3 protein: CASSITRVGTDTQYF

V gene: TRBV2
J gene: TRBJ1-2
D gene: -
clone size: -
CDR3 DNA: TGTGCCAGCACCCCTTCAGGCAACTATGGCTACACCTTC
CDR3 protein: CASTPSGNYGYTF

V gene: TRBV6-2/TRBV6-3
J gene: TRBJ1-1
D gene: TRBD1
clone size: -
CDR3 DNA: TGTGCCAGCAGTATGGGGACAGCTGAAGCTTTCTTT
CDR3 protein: CASSMGTAEAFF

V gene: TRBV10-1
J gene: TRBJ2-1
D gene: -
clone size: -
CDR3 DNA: TGCGCCAGCAGTTGGACGGACGTGGATAATGAGCAGTTCTTC
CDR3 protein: CASSWTDVDNEQFF

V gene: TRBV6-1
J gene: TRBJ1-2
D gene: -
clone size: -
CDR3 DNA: TGTGCCAGCAGTGAGCCCCCCGAGGGCTACACCTTC
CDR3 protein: CASSEPPEGYTF

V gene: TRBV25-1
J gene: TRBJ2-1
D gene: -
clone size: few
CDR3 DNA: TGTGCCAGCCAAGGAACAGCCTTTGAGCAGTTCTTC
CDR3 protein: CASQGTAFEQFF

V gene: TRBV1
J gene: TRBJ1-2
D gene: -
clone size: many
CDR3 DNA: TGCACCAGCAGCCAGGCCCAGGACCGAGCTCCGGCTAACTATGGCTACACCTTC
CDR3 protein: CTSSQAQDRAPANYGYTF

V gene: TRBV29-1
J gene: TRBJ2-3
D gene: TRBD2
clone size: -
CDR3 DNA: TGCAGCGTGCAACTAGCGGAACTCGCGGATACGCAGTATTTT
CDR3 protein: CSVQLAELADTQYF

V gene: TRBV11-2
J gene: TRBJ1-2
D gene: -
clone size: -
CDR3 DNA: TGTGCCAGCAGCTCCCCGGCAGCCGAACCTTATGGCTACACCTTC
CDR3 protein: CASSSPAAEPYGYTF

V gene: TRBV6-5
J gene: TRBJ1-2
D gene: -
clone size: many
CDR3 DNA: TGTGCCAGCAGTTACTCCAGGGTTGATGGCTACACCTTC
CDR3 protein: CASSYSRVDGYTF

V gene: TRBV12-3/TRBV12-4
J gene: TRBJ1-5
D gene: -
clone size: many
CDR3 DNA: TGTGCCAGCAACCACGGGGGCGGGAATCAGCCCCAGCATTTT
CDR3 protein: CASNHGGGNQPQHF

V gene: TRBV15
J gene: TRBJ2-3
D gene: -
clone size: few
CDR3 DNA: TGTGCCACCTACGGAGAGGGGTTCACAGATACGCAGTATTTT
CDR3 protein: CATYGEGFTDTQYF

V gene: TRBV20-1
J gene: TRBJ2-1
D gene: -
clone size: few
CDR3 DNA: TGCAGTGCTACAAGCTCAAGCGCGACCTCCTACAATGAGCAGTTCTTC
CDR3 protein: CSATSSSATSYNEQFF

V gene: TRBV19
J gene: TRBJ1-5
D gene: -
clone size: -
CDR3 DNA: TGTGCCAGTAGTATGGATGGGGGTCAGCCCCAGCATTTT
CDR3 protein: CASSMDGGQPQHF

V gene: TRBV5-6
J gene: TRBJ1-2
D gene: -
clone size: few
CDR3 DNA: TGTGCCAGCAGCTTGGCACAGGGTGGCTACACCTTC
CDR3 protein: CASSLAQGGYTF

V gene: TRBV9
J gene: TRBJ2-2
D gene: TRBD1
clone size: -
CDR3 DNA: TGTGCCAGCAGCGCAACAGGGGGCGCATTGTTCGGGGAGCTGTTTTTT
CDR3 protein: CASSATGGALFGELFF

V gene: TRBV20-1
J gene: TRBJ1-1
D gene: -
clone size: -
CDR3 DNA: TGCAGTGCTAGAGATCAAGACAGCACTGAAGCTTTCTTT
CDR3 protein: CSARDQDSTEAFF

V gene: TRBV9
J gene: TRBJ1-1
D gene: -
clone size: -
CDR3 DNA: TGTGCCAGCAGCTACACGGGGGGATCGACTGAAGCTTTCTTT
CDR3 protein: CASSYTGGSTEAFF

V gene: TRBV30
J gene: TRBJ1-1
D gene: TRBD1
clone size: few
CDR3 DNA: TGTGCCTGGACCCCGGGACAGGGTGTCACTGAAGCTTTCTTT
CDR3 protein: CAWTPGQGVTEAFF

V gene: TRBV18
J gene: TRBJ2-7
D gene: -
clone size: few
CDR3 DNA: TGTGCCAGCTCAGGGACTTCTTCTTACGAGCAGTACTTC
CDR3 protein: CASSGTSSYEQYF

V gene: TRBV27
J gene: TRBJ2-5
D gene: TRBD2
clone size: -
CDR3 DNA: TGTGCCAGCAGTCCCTGGACTAGCGGGACCTACCAAGAGACCCAGTACTTC
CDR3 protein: CASSPWTSGTYQETQYF